A single T cell receptor beta chain is shown here with its context. The sample belongs to a study of blood T cell repertoires in COVID-19. The data were produced by immunoSEQ multiplex PCR, yet TCRdb's version contains in-frame clones alone and is incomplete. The repertoire consists of some 120,000 clones, with roughly four fifths occurring once and the leading ten covering 10% to 15%. Germline V gene data show CDR1 as SGHRS and CDR2 as YFSETQ. V was pared by 0 bases and J by 3 bases, with 7 bases of the junction left unmatched. This CDR3 comprises 16 residues. This chain links TRBV5-1 with TRBJ2-7; 9 bases are a match to TRBD2. Sequenced sample: peripheral blood. The source of this sequence is a man aged 55-75 years with acute or convalescent COVID-19. The CDR3 coding sequence is TGCGCCAGCAGCTTGGTAATAGCGGGAGTCAACTACGAGCAGTACTTC. Encoded protein: CASSLVIAGVNYEQYF.